These T cell receptor beta chains were read from a single sample in a study of blood T cells in healthy people across ages. TCRdb recomputed calls from the 5' RACE reads with MiXCR, one row per CDR3 protein. This repertoire shows some 1.4 million distinct CDR3 sequences, about 43% found once; its top ten account for approximately 7.9%. The sequenced sample was blood. These receptors came from a woman younger than 30 in good health. The CDR3 runs from the conserved cysteine through the conserved F or W. A D gene is named only where the DNA matches it firmly. Clone size is shown for a subset of rows, as once, few, many or a class of expanded clone.

D gene	V gene	clone size	CDR3 length	J gene	CDR3 DNA	CDR3 protein
TRBD2	TRBV29-1	few	17	TRBJ2-4	TGCAGCGCCACATGGCCGGGAGGACTAGTAGCCAAAAACATTCAGTACTTC	CSATWPGGLVAKNIQYF
TRBD1	TRBV5-6	.	15	TRBJ2-7	TGTGCCAGCAGCGGAGTGGGACAGGGGGAGGACGAGCAGTACTTC	CASSGVGQGEDEQYF
TRBD2	TRBV29-1	few	17	TRBJ2-1	TGCAGCGGGCTGCCGGGACTAGCGGGAGGACGGGTAAATGAGCAGTTCTTC	CSGLPGLAGGRVNEQFF
.	TRBV11-1	few	14	TRBJ2-2	TGTGCCAGCAGCCGGGACCAGCTCACCGGGGAGCTGTTTTTT	CASSRDQLTGELFF
TRBD2	TRBV20-1	.	16	TRBJ2-1	TGCAGTGCTAGAGACGTCGGAGGGACTAGCGGCAATGAGCAGTTCTTC	CSARDVGGTSGNEQFF
.	TRBV29-1	few	13	TRBJ2-5	TGCAGCGTTAAGGGCCTTTTGGTGGGGGAGCAGTACTTC	CSVKGLLVGEQYF
TRBD2	TRBV20-1	few	14	TRBJ2-7	TGCAGTGCTAGGGGGACTAGCCTCATCTACGAGCAGTACTTC	CSARGTSLIYEQYF
TRBD1	TRBV7-2	.	14	TRBJ1-1	TGTGCCAGCAAAATCCGCGGACAGGGCACTGAAGCTTTCTTT	CASKIRGQGTEAFF
TRBD2	TRBV9	.	15	TRBJ2-3	TGTGCCAGCAGCGTTAGCGGGGGGGTGGCGGATACGCAGTATTTT	CASSVSGGVADTQYF
TRBD2	TRBV18	many	14	TRBJ2-7	TGTGCCAGCTCACCACCGGGACTAACCTACGAGCAGTACTTC	CASSPPGLTYEQYF
.	TRBV7-2	few	15	TRBJ2-7	TGTGCCAGCAGCTTGGCGGCTTCCCCCTCCTACGAGCAGTACTTC	CASSLAASPSYEQYF
TRBD2	TRBV9	.	20	TRBJ2-7	TGTGCCAGCAGCGTAGGACACGGGACTAGCGGGGGGAGCTCCTACAATGAGCAGTACTTC	CASSVGHGTSGGSSYNEQYF